The sequence of this T cell receptor beta chain was determined in a study of blood T cell repertoires in COVID-19. Study overall: Material from acute and convalescent COVID-19 was sourced from the United States, Italy and Spain. The analysed material was cDNA or gDNA that came from T cells, B-cell-depleted T cells, or PBMCs.

The germline V gene has CDR1 MNHEY and CDR2 SVGAGI. Trimming cost V 6 bases and J 3 bases; bases outside gene matches: 7. The CDR3 contains 15 residues. Study processing details: Reference gene primer amplification gave estimated nucleated cell counts. Here immunoSEQ multiplex PCR was the method, and the copy in TCRdb shows in-frame clones only, minus some. The D gene and trimming were derived from the DNA, and the V and J assignments and clone size from that table. The table shows tens of thousands of clones, with around 86% occurring only once. This TCR was recovered from a man between 50 and 59 years old with active COVID-19. The sequencing sample was made of peripheral blood. The chain employs TRBV6-5 and TRBJ1-4, with 7 bases identical to TRBD1. The CDR3 sequence: CASSSDRVANEKLFF. The CDR3 coding sequence is TGTGCCAGCAGCTCCGACAGGGTGGCTAATGAAAAACTGTTTTTT.